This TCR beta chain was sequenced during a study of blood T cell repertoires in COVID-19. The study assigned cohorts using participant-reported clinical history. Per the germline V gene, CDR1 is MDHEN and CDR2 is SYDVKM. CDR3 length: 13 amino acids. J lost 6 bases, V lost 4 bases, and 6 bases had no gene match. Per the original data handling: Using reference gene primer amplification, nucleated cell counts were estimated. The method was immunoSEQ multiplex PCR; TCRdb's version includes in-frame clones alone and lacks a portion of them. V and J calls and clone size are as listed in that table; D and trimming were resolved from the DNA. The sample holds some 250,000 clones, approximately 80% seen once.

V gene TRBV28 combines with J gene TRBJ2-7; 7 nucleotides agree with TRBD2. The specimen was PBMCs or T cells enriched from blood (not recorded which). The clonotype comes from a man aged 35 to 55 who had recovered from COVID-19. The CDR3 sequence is CASSWGGVGEQYF. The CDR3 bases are TGTGCCAGCAGTTGGGGAGGGGTGGGCGAGCAGTACTTC.